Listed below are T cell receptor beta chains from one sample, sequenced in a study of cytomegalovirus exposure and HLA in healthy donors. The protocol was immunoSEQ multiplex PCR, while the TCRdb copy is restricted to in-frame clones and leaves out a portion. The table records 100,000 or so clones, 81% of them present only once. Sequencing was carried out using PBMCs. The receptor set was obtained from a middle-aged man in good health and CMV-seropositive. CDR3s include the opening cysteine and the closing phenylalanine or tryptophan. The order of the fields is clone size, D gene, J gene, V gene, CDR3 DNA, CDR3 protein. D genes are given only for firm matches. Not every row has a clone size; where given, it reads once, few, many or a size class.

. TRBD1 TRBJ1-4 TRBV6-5 TGTGCCAGCAGAAGACAGGGGGCGCGGGAACTGTTTTTT CASRRQGARELFF
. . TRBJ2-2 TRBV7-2 TGTGCCAGCAGCCTCCTAGCCGGGGAGCTGTTTTTT CASSLLAGELFF
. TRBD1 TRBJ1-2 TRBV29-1 TGCAGCGTTGGAACAGGGGATGGCCTCTATGGCTACACCTTC CSVGTGDGLYGYTF
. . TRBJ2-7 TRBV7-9 TGTGCCAGCAGTTCCTATGGGTCTCAGGGATGGCAGTACTTC CASSSYGSQGWQYF
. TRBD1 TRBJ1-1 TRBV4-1 TGCGCCAGCAGCCAACTAAGGGACAGCCCTCGGGCTTTCTTT CASSQLRDSPRAFF
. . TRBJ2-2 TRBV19 TGTGCCAGTAGTATGACAGGTGGCACCGGGGAGCTGTTTTTT CASSMTGGTGELFF
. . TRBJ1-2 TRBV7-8 TGTGCCAGCAGCTCGACAGGATATGGCTACACCTTC CASSSTGYGYTF
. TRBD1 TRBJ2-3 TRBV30 TGTGCCTGGGGGCTGGGCAAGGGGGCCGGCACAGATACGCAGTATTTT CAWGLGKGAGTDTQYF
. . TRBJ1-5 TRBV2 TGTGCCAGCACCGGACAGTTCAATCAGCCCCAGCATTTT CASTGQFNQPQHF
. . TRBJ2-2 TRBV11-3 TGTGCCAGCAGCGGCGACAGTGAGGTCCCCGGGGAGCTGTTTTTT CASSGDSEVPGELFF
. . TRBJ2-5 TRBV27 TGTGCCAGCATCCGGGGTGAGACCCAGTACTTC CASIRGETQYF
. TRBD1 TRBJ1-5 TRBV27 TGTGCCAGCAGTTTAGAGGGGACAGGGGGTCAGCCCCAGCATTTT CASSLEGTGGQPQHF
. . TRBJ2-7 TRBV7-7 TGTGCCAGCAGCTTAGCCGCGGGGAGCGAGCAGTACTTC CASSLAAGSEQYF
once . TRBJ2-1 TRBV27 TGTGCCAGCAGTTTATTTTCTAGCCCGTCCTACAATGAGCAGTTCTTC CASSLFSSPSYNEQFF
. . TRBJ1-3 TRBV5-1 TGCGCCAGCAGCTTCCCTGACGGCGGCCCCTCTGGAAACACCATATATTTT CASSFPDGGPSGNTIYF
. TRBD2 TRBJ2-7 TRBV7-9 TGTGCCAGCAGCCCGAACCTCGGGACTAGCGGCTCCTACGAGCAGTACTTC CASSPNLGTSGSYEQYF
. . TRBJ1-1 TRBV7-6 TGTGCCAGCAGCTTAGGAAGTGTTAGCGACACTGAAGCTTTCTTT CASSLGSVSDTEAFF
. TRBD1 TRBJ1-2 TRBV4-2 TGTGCCAGCAGCCAAGGACAGGGGGCGACAGGCAGTGGCTACACCTTC CASSQGQGATGSGYTF
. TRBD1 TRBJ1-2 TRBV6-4 TGTGCCAGCAGTGACTCGGACAGGGGTGGCTACACCTTC CASSDSDRGGYTF
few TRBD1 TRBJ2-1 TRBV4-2 TGTGCCAGCAGCCGACTTAGGGGACAGGGCCCCAATGAGCAGTTCTTC CASSRLRGQGPNEQFF
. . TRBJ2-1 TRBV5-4 TGTGCCAGCAGCTTGGCCAGTGCGGGAACCTACAATGAGCAGTTCTTC CASSLASAGTYNEQFF
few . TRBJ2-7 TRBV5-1 TGCGCCAGCAGCCGCATTTCGAGCTCCTACGAGCAGTACTTC CASSRISSSYEQYF
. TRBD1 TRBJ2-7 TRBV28 TGTGCCAGCAGTTCCGCCGGGACAGGGTCCTACGAGCAGTACTTC CASSSAGTGSYEQYF
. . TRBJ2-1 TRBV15 TGTGCCACCAGCAGAGATTCCGTGAGCGGAAACAATGAGCAGTTCTTC CATSRDSVSGNNEQFF
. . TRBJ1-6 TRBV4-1 TGCGCCAGCAGCCAGCCGGGACAAAATAATTCACCCCTCCACTTT CASSQPGQNNSPLHF
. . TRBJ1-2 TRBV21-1 TGTGCCAGCAGTCCCCCTGGGGGGCGGGAGGGCTACACCTTC CASSPPGGREGYTF
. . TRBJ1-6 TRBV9 TGTGCCAGCAGCCCGGTTCAAGGGGCCAATTCACCCCTCCACTTT CASSPVQGANSPLHF
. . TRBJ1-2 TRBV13 TGTGCCAGCAGCTTAGCACGGGGGTTGGATGGCTACACCTTC CASSLARGLDGYTF
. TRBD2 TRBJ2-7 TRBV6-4 TGTGCCAGCAGTGACTCGAAACTAGCGAGGACCTACGAGCAGTACTTC CASSDSKLARTYEQYF
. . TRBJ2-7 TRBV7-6 TGTGCCAGCAGCCGAACCGACAGCTCCTACGAGCAGTACTTC CASSRTDSSYEQYF
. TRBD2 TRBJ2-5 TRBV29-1 TGCAGCGCCCTCACTAGCGGGGGAGAGACCCAGTACTTC CSALTSGGETQYF
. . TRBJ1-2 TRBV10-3 TGTGCCATCAGTGGGAGCAGCCCTAACTATGGCTACACCTTC CAISGSSPNYGYTF
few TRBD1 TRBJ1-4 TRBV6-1 TGTGCCAGCAGTGTACAACAGGGGGCGGTAGGTGAAAAACTGTTTTTT CASSVQQGAVGEKLFF
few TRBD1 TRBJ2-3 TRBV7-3 TGTGCCAGCAGCCCGACAGGGGGCCGCACAGATACGCAGTATTTT CASSPTGGRTDTQYF
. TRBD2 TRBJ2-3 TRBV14 TGTGCCAGCAGCCCGGGACTAATCACAGATACGCAGTATTTT CASSPGLITDTQYF
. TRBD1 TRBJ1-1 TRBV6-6 TGTGCCAGCTACAAAGACAGGGGGGCTGCTTTCTTT CASYKDRGAAFF
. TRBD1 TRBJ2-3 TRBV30 TGTGCCTGTATCCGACAGGGGGCTACAGATACGCAGTATTTT CACIRQGATDTQYF
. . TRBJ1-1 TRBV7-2 TGTGCCAGCAGCCCCTGGGGGGAACGACACATGAACACTGAAGCTTTCTTT CASSPWGERHMNTEAFF
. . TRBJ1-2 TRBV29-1 TGCAGCGTGATTGGGGGGGGAAGAATATGGAGTGGTGGCTACACCTTC CSVIGGGRIWSGGYTF
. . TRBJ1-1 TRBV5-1 TGCGCCAGCAGCTTGGTTAGAATCGAGGAAGCTTTCTTT CASSLVRIEEAFF
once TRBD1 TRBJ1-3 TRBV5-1 TGCGCCAGCAGCTTGTCGGTTAGGGGGCCTGGAAACACCATATATTTT CASSLSVRGPGNTIYF
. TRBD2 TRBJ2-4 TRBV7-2 TGTGCCAGCAGATTGACTAGCGGGACAACCCGGGGCAAAAACATTCAGTACTTC CASRLTSGTTRGKNIQYF
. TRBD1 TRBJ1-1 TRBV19 TGTGCCAGTAGTATATTATTTCTGGCAGGGGGGAACACTGAAGCTTTCTTT CASSILFLAGGNTEAFF
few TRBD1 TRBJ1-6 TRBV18 TGTGCCAGCTCACTCAGACAGGGGTTGGATAATTCACCCCTCCACTTT CASSLRQGLDNSPLHF
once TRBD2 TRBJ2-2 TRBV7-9 TGTTCCAGCAGCTACCGGGACTATAACACCGGGGAGCTGTTTTTT CSSSYRDYNTGELFF
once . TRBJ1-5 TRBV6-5 TGTGCCAGCAGACCGCTTGTAGGGGTGGTTCAGCCCCAGCATTTT CASRPLVGVVQPQHF
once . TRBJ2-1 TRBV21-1 TGTGCCAGCAGCAAATTGGCGGGAGCAGATAATGAGCAGTTCTTC CASSKLAGADNEQFF
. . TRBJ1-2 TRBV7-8 TGTGCCAGCAGCTTAGGGACAGCCTCTCCCTATGGCTACACCTTC CASSLGTASPYGYTF
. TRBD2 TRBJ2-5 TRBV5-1 TGCGCCAGCAGCTTGGACGGACTAGCGTCTCGAGAGACCCAGTACTTC CASSLDGLASRETQYF
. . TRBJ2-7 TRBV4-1 TGCGCCAGCAGCCAAGAAGAAGCCGCCGTATACGAGCAGTACTTC CASSQEEAAVYEQYF
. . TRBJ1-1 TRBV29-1 TGCAGCGTTGATATCGGAAGAGGCGACACTGAAGCTTTCTTT CSVDIGRGDTEAFF